This TCR beta chain was identified during a study of cytomegalovirus exposure and HLA in healthy donors. Study results and limitations: Immune exposure was documented only through CMV serostatus. The later analysis indicated that the majority of CMV-associated TCR beta chains appeared HLA-restricted.

The PCR used 60 Vbeta and 13 Jbeta primers. Assay: immunoSEQ multiplex PCR; the TCRdb copy retains only in-frame clones and omits some. The sample lists 150,000 to 180,000 clones, about 80% occurring once. This CDR3 region has 16 residues. Germline assignment: CDR1 SGHNT and CDR2 YYREEE (reference sequence). V gave up 4 bases and J gave up 2 bases, with 19 bases separating them. Note on this clone: Its antigen is not known.

The chain carries TRBV5-4 and TRBJ2-7; maybe TRBD2 (5 bases). The sample taken for sequencing was PBMCs. The source of this sequence is a woman aged 40 to 50 in good health and CMV-seronegative. The CDR3 sequence: CASSLFTGGRTYEQYF. CDR3 sequence (DNA): TGTGCCAGCAGCCTCTTTACCGGAGGACGGACCTACGAGCAGTACTTC. The entire variable domain, with the rest obtained from reference TRBV5-4 and TRBJ2-7, is as follows: ETGVTQSPTHLIKTRGQQVTLRCSSQSGHNTVSWYQQALGQGPQFIFQYYREEENGRGNFPPRFSGLQFPNYSSELNVNALELDDSALYLCASSLFTGGRTYEQYFGPGTRLTVT.